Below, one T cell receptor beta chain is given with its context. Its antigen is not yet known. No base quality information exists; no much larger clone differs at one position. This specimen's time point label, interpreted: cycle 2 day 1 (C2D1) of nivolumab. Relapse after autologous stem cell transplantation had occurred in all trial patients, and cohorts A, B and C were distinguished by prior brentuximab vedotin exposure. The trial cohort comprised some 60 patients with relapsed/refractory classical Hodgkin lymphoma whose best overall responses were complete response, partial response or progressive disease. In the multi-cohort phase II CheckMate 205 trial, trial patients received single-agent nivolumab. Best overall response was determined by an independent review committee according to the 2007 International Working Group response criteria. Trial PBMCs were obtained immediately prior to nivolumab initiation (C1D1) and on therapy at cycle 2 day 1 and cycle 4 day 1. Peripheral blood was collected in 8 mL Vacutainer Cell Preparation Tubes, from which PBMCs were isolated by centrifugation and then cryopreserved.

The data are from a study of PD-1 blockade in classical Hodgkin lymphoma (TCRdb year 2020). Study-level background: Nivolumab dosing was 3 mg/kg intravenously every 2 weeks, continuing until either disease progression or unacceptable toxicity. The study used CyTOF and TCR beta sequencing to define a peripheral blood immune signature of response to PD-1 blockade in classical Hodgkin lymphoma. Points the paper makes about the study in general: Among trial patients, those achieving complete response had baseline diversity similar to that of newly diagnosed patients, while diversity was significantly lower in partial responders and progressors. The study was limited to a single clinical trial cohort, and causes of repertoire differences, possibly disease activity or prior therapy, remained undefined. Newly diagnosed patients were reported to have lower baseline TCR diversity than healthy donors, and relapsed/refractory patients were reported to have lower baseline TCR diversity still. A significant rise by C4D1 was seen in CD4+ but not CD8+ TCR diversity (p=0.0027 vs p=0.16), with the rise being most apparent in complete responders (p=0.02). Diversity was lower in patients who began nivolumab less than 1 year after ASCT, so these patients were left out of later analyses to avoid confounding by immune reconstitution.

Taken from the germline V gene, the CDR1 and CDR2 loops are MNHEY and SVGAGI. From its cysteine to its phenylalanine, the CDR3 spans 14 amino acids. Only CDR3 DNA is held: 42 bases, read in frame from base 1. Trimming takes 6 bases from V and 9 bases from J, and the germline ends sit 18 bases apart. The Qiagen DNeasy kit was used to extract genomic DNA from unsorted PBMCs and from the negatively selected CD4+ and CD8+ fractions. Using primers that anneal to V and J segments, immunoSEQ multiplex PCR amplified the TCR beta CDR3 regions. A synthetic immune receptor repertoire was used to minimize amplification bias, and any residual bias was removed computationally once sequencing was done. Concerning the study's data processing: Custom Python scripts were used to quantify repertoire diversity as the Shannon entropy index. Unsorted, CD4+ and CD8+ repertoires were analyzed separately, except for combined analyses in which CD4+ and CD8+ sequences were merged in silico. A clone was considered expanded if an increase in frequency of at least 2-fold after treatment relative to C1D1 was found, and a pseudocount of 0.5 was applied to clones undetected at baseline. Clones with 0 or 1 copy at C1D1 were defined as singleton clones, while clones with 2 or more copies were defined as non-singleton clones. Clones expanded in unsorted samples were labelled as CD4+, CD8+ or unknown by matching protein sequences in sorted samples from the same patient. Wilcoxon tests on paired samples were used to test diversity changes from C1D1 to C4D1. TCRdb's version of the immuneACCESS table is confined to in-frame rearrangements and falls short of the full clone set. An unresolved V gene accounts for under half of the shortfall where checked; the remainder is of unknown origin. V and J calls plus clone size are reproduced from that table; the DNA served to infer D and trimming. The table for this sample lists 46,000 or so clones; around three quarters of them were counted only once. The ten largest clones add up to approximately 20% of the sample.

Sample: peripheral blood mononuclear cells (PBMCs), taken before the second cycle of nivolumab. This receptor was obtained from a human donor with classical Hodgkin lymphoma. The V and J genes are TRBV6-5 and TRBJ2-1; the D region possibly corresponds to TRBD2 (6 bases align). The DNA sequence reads TGTGCCAGCAGCCGGACTATTGGCGAGGGTGAGCAGTTCTTC. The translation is CASSRTIGEGEQFF.